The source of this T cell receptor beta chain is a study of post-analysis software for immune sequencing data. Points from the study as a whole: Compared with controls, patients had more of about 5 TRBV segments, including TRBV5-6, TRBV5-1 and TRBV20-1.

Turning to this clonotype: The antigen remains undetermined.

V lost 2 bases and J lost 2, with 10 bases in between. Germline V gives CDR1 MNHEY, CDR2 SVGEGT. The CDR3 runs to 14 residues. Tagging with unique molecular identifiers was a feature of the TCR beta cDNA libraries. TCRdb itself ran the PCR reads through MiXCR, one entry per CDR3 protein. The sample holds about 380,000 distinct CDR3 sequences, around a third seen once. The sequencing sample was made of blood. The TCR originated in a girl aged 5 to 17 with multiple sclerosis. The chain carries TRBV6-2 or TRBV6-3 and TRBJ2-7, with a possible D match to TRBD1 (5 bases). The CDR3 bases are TGTGCCAGCAGTTACATCCCAGGGCCCTACGAGCAGTACTTC. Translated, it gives CASSYIPGPYEQYF.